Listed below are T cell receptor beta chains from one sample, sequenced in a study of blood T cell repertoires in COVID-19. The method was immunoSEQ multiplex PCR; TCRdb's version includes in-frame clones alone and lacks a portion of them. The table records 30,000 to 35,000 clones, about 85% of them present only once. The sample consisted of peripheral blood. The source is a human donor with acute or convalescent COVID-19. The donor label of this sample is uncertain. Each CDR3 is given with its conserved first and last residue. Fields, in order: clone size, V gene, D gene, J gene, CDR3 DNA, CDR3 protein. A D gene is named only where the DNA matches it firmly. Clone size, where shown, is once, few, many, or a class for clones that have expanded.

>-|TRBV28|-|TRBJ1-1
TGTGCCAGCAGCCTAATGGACACTGAAGCTTTCTTT
CASSLMDTEAFF
>few|TRBV30|TRBD2|TRBJ2-1
TGTGCCTGGAGTAGGAAAGGACTAGCGGGAGGTGAGCAGTTCTTC
CAWSRKGLAGGEQFF
>-|TRBV30|TRBD2|TRBJ2-5
TGTGCCTCTACCGGGGCGGGAGGGCCCTACTTC
CASTGAGGPYF
>-|TRBV11-1|-|TRBJ1-3
TGTGCCAGCAGCTTTTCGGGCTCGGGAAGACGAAACACCATATATTTT
CASSFSGSGRRNTIYF
>-|TRBV6-5|-|TRBJ1-5
TGTGCCAGCAGTTCGGGGACTGGGGGCAATCAGCCCCAGCATTTT
CASSSGTGGNQPQHF
>-|TRBV28|TRBD1|TRBJ1-2
TGTGCCAGCAGTCCGGGACAGGGAGTCTATGGCTACACCTTC
CASSPGQGVYGYTF
>-|TRBV30|-|TRBJ2-1
TGTGCCTGGAGTCCGAGGGCCGGTGAGCAGTTCTTC
CAWSPRAGEQFF
>-|TRBV24-1|TRBD1|TRBJ2-3
TGTGCCACCAGTGACCGGGACAGTATGGATACGCAGTATTTT
CATSDRDSMDTQYF
>-|TRBV11-2|-|TRBJ1-1
TGTGCCAGCCACCTCGGCGGCGGGGCGGGTCAAGCTTTCTTT
CASHLGGGAGQAFF
>-|TRBV5-4|TRBD2|TRBJ2-3
TGTGCCAGCAGTCATCGGACTAGCGAGCTAGATACGCAGTATTTT
CASSHRTSELDTQYF
>-|TRBV4-1|-|TRBJ1-2
TGCGCCAGCAGCCCAGACACTACCTATGGCTACACCTTC
CASSPDTTYGYTF
>-|TRBV11-2|TRBD1|TRBJ1-1
TGTGCCAGCAGCTTAGCGCAGGGGGCTGAAGCTTTCTTT
CASSLAQGAEAFF
>-|TRBV11-3|TRBD1|TRBJ1-1
TGTGCCAGCAGCTCATACAGGGGGACTGAAGCTTTCTTT
CASSSYRGTEAFF
>-|TRBV6-1|-|TRBJ2-5
TGTGCCAGCAGTGAAGGGGGGGGGCTAACGTACCAAGAGACCCAGTACTTC
CASSEGGGLTYQETQYF
>once|TRBV7-3|TRBD2|TRBJ2-1
TGTGCCAGCAGCTCCATTCCGGGACTAGCTTACAATGAGCAGTTCTTC
CASSSIPGLAYNEQFF
>-|TRBV7-9|-|TRBJ1-6
TGTGCCAGCAGCTCAACCTTGGGACTGGAGAATTCACCCCTCCACTTT
CASSSTLGLENSPLHF
>-|TRBV2|TRBD1|TRBJ1-2
TGTGCCAGCAGTTCCCAGGGGGCGGGGTATGGCTACACCTTC
CASSSQGAGYGYTF
>-|TRBV7-2|-|TRBJ1-2
TGTGCCAGCAGCCTAAACCAGGTTATTTCGAATGGCTACACCTTC
CASSLNQVISNGYTF
>-|TRBV3-1/TRBV3-2|-|TRBJ2-1
TGTGCCAGTAACAGGGCGGGAGATTCCTACAATGAGCAGTTCTTC
CASNRAGDSYNEQFF
>once|TRBV11-2|-|TRBJ1-3
TGTGCCAGCAGCTTTAATATGAACACCATATATTTT
CASSFNMNTIYF
>-|TRBV7-6|-|TRBJ2-3
TGTGCCAGCAGCTTCCGACTAAGAACAGATACGCAGTATTTT
CASSFRLRTDTQYF
>-|TRBV9|-|TRBJ1-1
TGTGCCAGCAGCGTAAAGGCCAGCGTGGGGAACACTGAAGCTTTCTTT
CASSVKASVGNTEAFF
>-|TRBV10-3|-|TRBJ1-3
TGTGCCATCAGTGACATACAGGGCTTCGGAAACACCATATATTTT
CAISDIQGFGNTIYF
>-|TRBV20-1|-|TRBJ2-2
TGCAGTGCTAGTAAGGAGGCGATGCAAACCGGGGAGCTGTTTTTT
CSASKEAMQTGELFF
>-|TRBV5-1|-|TRBJ1-5
TGCGCCAGCAGCCCCGGGGGGAATCAGCCCCAGCATTTT
CASSPGGNQPQHF
>-|TRBV19|TRBD2|TRBJ2-7
TGTGCCAGTAGTATAGGTACGACTAGCGGAATCTCCTACGAGCAGTACTTC
CASSIGTTSGISYEQYF
>once|TRBV7-3|-|TRBJ1-2
TGTGCCAGCAGCTTAACCGATCCGGGTGCTAACTATGGCTACACCTTC
CASSLTDPGANYGYTF
>-|TRBV6-6|-|TRBJ1-1
TGTGCCAGCAGTTACGCGGAAGGGAACACTGAAGCTTTCTTT
CASSYAEGNTEAFF
>-|TRBV19|TRBD1|TRBJ1-3
TGTGCCAGTAGTCCGTCAGGGGGGTTCTCTGGAAACACCATATATTTT
CASSPSGGFSGNTIYF
>-|TRBV4-2|-|TRBJ1-3
TGTGCCAGCAGCCAAGGTTTGGCAGGGGCTGGAAACACCATATATTTT
CASSQGLAGAGNTIYF
>-|TRBV27|TRBD2|TRBJ2-1
TGTGCCAGCAGTCCCTACGGACTAGCTATCAATGAGCAGTTCTTC
CASSPYGLAINEQFF
>-|TRBV30|TRBD1|TRBJ2-7
TGTGCCTGGAGTGTAACCGGGACAGCCTACGAGCAGTACTTC
CAWSVTGTAYEQYF
>-|TRBV4-2|TRBD1|TRBJ2-7
TGTGCCAGCAGTCGGGACAGGTCCTACGAGCAGTACTTC
CASSRDRSYEQYF